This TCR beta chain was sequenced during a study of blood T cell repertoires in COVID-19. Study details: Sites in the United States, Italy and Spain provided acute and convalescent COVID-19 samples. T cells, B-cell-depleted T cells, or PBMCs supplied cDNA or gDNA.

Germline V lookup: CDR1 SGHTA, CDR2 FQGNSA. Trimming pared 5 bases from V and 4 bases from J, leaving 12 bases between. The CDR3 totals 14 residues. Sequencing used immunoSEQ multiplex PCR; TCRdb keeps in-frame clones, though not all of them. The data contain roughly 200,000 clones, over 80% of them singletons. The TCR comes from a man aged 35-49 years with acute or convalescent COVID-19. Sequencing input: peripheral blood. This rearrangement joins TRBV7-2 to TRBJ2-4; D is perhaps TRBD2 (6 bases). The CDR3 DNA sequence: TGTGCCAGCAGCGTGACTAGAGGGAAAAACATTCAGTACTTC. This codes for CASSVTRGKNIQYF.